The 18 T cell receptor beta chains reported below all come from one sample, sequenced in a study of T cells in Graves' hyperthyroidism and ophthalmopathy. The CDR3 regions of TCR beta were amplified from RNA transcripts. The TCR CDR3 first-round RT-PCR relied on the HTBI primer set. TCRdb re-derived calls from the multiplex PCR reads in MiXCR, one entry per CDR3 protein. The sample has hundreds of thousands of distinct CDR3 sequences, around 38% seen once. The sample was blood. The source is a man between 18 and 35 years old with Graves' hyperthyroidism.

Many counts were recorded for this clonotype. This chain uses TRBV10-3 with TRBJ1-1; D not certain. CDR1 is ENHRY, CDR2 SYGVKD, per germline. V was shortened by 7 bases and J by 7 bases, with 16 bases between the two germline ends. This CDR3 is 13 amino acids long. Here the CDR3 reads CAIKPTASYEAFF. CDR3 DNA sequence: TGTGCCATCAAGCCGACGGCATCCTATGAAGCTTTCTTT.

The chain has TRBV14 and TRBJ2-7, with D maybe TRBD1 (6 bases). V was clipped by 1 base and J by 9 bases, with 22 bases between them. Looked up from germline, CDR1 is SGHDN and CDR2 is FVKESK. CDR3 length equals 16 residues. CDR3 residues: CASSQVLTGPMHGQYF. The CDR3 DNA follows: TGTGCCAGCAGCCAAGTGCTTACAGGGCCGATGCACGGGCAGTACTTC.

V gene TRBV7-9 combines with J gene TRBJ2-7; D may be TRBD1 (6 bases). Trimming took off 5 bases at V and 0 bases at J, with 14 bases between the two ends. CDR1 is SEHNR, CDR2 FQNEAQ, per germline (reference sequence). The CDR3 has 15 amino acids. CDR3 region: CASSPGQLLSYEQYF. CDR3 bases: TGTGCCAGCAGCCCCGGACAGCTACTCTCCTACGAGCAGTACTTC.

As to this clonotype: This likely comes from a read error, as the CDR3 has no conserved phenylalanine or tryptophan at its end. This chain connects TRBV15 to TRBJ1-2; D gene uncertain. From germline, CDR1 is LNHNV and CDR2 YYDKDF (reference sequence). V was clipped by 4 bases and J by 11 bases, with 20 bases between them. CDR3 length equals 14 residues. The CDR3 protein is CATSNADTSGEYTY. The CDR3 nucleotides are TGTGCCACCAGCAATGCAGACACTAGCGGGGAGTACACCTAC.

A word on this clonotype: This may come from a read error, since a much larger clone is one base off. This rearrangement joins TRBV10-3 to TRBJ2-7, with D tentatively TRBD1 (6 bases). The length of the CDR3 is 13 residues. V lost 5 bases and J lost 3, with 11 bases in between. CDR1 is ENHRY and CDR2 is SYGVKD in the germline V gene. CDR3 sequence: CAISSGHLYEQYF. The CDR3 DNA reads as TGTGCCATCAGTTCGGGACACCTCTACGAGCAGTACTTC.

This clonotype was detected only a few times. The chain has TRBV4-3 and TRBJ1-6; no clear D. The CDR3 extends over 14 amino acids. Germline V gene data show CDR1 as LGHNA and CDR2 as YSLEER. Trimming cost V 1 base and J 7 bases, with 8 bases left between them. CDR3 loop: CASSQVVGNSPLHF. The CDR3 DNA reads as TGCGCCAGCAGCCAAGTTGTGGGCAATTCACCCCTCCACTTT.

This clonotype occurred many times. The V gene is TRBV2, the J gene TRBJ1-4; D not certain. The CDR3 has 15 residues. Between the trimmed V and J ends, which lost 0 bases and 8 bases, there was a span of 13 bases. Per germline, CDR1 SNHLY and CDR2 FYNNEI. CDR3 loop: CASSEARWSSEKLFF. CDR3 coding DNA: TGTGCCAGCAGTGAAGCGAGGTGGTCTTCCGAAAAACTGTTTTTT. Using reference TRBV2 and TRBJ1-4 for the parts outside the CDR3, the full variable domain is EPEVTQTPSHQVTQMGQEVILRCVPISNHLYFYWYRQILGQKVEFLVSFYNNEISEKSEIFDDQFSVERPDGSNFTLKIRSTKLEDSAMYFCASSEARWSSEKLFFGSGTQLSVL.

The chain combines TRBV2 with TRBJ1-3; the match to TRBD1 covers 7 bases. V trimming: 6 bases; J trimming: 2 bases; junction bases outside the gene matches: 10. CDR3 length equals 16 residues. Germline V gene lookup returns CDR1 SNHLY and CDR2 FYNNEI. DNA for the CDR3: TGTGCCAGCAGGCCAACTCAGGGGGGCGCTGGAAACACCATATATTTT. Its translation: CASRPTQGGAGNTIYF.

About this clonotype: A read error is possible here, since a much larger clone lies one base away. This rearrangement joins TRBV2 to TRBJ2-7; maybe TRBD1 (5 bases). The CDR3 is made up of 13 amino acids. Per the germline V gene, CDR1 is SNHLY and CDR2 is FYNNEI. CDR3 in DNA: TGTGCCACAAACTTAGCCAGGGCCTACGGGCAGTACTTC. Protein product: CATNLARAYGQYF.

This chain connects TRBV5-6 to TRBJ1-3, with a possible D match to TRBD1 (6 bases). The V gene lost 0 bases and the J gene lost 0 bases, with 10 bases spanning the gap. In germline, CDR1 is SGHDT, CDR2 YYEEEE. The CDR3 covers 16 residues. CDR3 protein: CASSLVGTLSGNTIYF. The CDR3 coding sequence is TGTGCCAGCAGCTTGGTGGGGACACTCTCTGGAAACACCATATATTTT.

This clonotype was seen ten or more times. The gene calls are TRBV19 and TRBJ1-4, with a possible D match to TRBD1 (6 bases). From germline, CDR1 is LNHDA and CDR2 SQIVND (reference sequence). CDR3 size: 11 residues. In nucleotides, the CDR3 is TGTGCAGGGGGGGATCGTGAAAAACTGTTTTTT. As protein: CAGGDREKLFF.

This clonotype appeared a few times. This chain's CDR3 is CASSLARGPNTGELFF. Written as DNA, the CDR3 is TGTGCCAGCAGCTTAGCGAGGGGACCTAACACCGGGGAGCTGTTTTTT. The chain links TRBV7-9 to TRBJ2-2; tentatively, D is TRBD1 or TRBD2 (5 bases each). Trimming cost V 0 bases and J 2 bases, with 10 bases left between them. The CDR3 consists of 16 residues. From germline, CDR1 is SEHNR and CDR2 FQNEAQ (reference sequence).

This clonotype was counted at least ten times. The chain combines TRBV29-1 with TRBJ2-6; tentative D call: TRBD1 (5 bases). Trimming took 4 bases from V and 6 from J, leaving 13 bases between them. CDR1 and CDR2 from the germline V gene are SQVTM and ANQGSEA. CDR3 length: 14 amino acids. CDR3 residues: CSVVDTYLANVLTF. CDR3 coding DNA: TGCAGCGTTGTGGACACCTATTTGGCCAACGTCCTGACTTTC.

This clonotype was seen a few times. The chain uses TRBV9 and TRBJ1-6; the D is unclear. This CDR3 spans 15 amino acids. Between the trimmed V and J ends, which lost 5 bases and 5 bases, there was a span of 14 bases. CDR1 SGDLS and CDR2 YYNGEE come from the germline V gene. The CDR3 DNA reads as TGTGCCAGCAGTTCTCGCTCGACGGATAATTCACCCCTCCACTTT. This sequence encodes CASSSRSTDNSPLHF.

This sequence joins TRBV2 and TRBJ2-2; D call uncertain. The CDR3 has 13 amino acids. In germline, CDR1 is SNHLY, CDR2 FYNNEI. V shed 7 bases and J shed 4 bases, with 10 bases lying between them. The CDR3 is CASIGFTTGELFF. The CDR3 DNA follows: TGTGCCAGCATAGGGTTCACCACCGGGGAGCTGTTTTTT.

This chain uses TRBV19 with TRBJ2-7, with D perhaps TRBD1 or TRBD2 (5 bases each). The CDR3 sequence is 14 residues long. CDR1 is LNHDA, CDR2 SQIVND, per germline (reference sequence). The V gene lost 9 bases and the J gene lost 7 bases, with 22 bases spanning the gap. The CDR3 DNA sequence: TGTGCCAGCAGTTATGGGGCCCTAGGCGGGGAGCAGTACTTC. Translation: CASSYGALGGEQYF.

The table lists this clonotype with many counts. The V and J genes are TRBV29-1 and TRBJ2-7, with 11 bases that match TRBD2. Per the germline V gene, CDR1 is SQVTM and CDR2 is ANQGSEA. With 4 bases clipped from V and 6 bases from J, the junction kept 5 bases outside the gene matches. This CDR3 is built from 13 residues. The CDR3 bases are TGCAGCGTTGTCACTAGCGGGAGCAGCGAGCAGTACTTC. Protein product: CSVVTSGSSEQYF.

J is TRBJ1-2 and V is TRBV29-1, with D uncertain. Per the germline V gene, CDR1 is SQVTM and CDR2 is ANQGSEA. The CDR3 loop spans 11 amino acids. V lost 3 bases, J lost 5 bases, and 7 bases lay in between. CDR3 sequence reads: CSVDDGYGYTF. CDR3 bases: TGCAGCGTTGATGATGGGTATGGCTACACCTTC.